The next 32 T cell receptor beta chains were all read from a single sample in a study of kidney transplant recipient with SARS-CoV-2 infection. MiXCR was run by TCRdb on the reads, yielding one entry per CDR3 protein. The table shows 200,000 to 300,000 distinct CDR3 sequences, with more than 25% occurring only once. Sample: a blood sample, taken at baseline and between days 110 and 120 from a kidney transplant recipient. Receptor source: a male patient in his 30s who had COVID-19 and was a kidney transplant recipient. Some T cells here may be from the graft donor.

This clonotype was counted at least ten times. The chain is built from TRBV8-2 and TRBJ1-2. TRBV8-2 is a pseudogene locus. The CDR3 has 16 amino acids. CDR3 sequence (DNA): TGTGGCAGTATTAAACCTGATAGCCGAAAGACCTATGGCTACACCTTC. Protein sequence: CGSIKPDSRKTYGYTF.

The chain employs TRBV11-2 and TRBJ1-1; D call uncertain. The germline CDR1 and CDR2 sequences are SGHAT and FQNNGV. This CDR3 is built from 14 residues. Trimming left V 11 bases short and J 0 bases short, with 16 bases between. The DNA for the CDR3 is TGTGCCGGCCGTCAATTAACTATGAACACTGAAGCTTTCTTT. Protein: CAGRQLTMNTEAFF.

On this clonotype itself: A read error may be the cause here, since a much bigger clone is one base away. The DNA for the CDR3 is TGTGCCAACAGCTCCCTTGACAGGGGCTACGAGCAGTACTTC. Translated: CANSSLDRGYEQYF. This rearrangement joins TRBV28 to TRBJ2-4, with TRBD1 matching 8 bases. The better agreement between TRBJ2-7 and the DNA end casts doubt on the J call. Germline V CDR1 and CDR2: MDHEN, SYDVKM. This CDR3 region has 14 residues.

This clonotype was counted ten times or more. The CDR3 bases are TGTGCCAGCAGCACCATAAGAGCGGAGAAGTCCAATGAGCAGTTCTTC. Protein product: CASSTIRAEKSNEQFF. The chain joins TRBV27 to TRBJ2-1; a weak D match, TRBD2 (5 bases). The CDR3 sequence is 16 residues long. Trimming pared 6 bases from V and 6 bases from J, leaving 21 bases between. Germline CDR1 MNHEY, CDR2 SMNVEV (reference sequence).

This clonotype was detected ten times or more. This chain connects TRBV6-6 to TRBJ1-1; TRBD1 is a possible D gene (6 bases). Trimming shortened V by 7 bases and J by 11 bases, and 14 bases separated the two germline ends. Germline V gene sequence: CDR1 MNHNY, CDR2 SVGAGI (reference sequence). This CDR3 contains 11 residues. CDR3 sequence reads: CASNLGTNAFF. The CDR3 region has the DNA TGTGCCAGCAACCTCGGGACAAATGCTTTCTTT.

This clonotype was seen more than once but under ten times. V usage is TRBV7-6 and J usage is TRBJ2-1; 8 positions agree with TRBD2. The CDR3 sequence is 15 residues long. Germline V lookup: CDR1 SGHVS, CDR2 FNYEAQ. The V and J ends lost 5 bases and 6 bases, in that order; junction bases with no gene match: 9. The CDR3: CASSVQVAGTNEQFF. In DNA form, the CDR3 reads TGTGCCAGCAGCGTTCAGGTAGCGGGGACCAATGAGCAGTTCTTC.

This clonotype was recorded at least ten times. V is TRBV6-5 and J is TRBJ2-1, with 9 bases lining up with TRBD1. The CDR3 has 18 residues. Losses at the gene ends were 9 bases for V and 3 bases for J; bases not matched to a gene: 18. Germline lookup yields CDR1 MNHEY and CDR2 SVGAGI. As DNA, the CDR3 is TGTGCCAGTACAAACCGCCCCCCCGGGACAGGGATCTACAATGAGCAGTTCTTC. Amino acids: CASTNRPPGTGIYNEQFF.

Concerning this clonotype: A much larger clone differs by one base, so this may be a read error. CDR3 in amino acids: CASRGQGRNQPQYF. CDR3 in DNA: TGTGCCAGCAGGGGACAGGGCCGCAATCAGCCCCAGTATTTT. The chain recombines TRBV6-5 with TRBJ1-5; 9 positions agree with TRBD1. The DNA end is more similar to TRBJ2-3, so the J call may be wrong. CDR1 and CDR2 (germline): MNHEY, SVGAGI. The CDR3 is made up of 14 amino acids.

Comment on this clonotype: A much bigger clone sits one base away, suggesting this may be a read error. This chain links TRBV18 with TRBJ2-3, with 11 bases that match TRBD1. This CDR3 spans 17 amino acids. V was clipped by 10 bases and J by 5 bases; unmatched bases: 17. CDR1 and CDR2 (germline): KGHSH, LQKENI. The CDR3 DNA reads TGTGCCAACTCTCGGACCCAGGACAGGGGGCGCGAAGATACGCAGTATTTT. This gives the protein CANSRTQDRGREDTQYF.

A note on this clonotype: The germline gene is not matched at one end of the junction; a read error may be the cause. The CDR3 protein is CASNFLGGRSYGYTF. The CDR3 region has the DNA TGTGCCAGCAATTTTTTGGGGGGGCGCAGCTATGGCTACACTTTC. This chain connects TRBV27 to TRBJ1-2, with D perhaps TRBD1 (6 bases). Per the germline V gene, CDR1 is MNHEY and CDR2 is SMNVEV (reference sequence). The CDR3 has 15 amino acids.

About this clonotype: A read error is possible here, since a much larger clone lies one base away. This sequence joins TRBV28 and TRBJ2-5; 7 bases match TRBD2. The germline CDR1 and CDR2 sequences are MDHEN and SYDVKM. The CDR3 runs to 14 residues. The junction had 12 bases not matched to a gene; V was cut back by 9 bases and J by 5 bases. This CDR3 reads CARETSRRGETQYF. The CDR3 DNA reads TGTGCCAGGGAGACTAGCAGGAGAGGGGAGACCCAGTACTTC.

A remark on this clonotype: A much larger clone lies one base from this, so it may be a read error. The rearrangement joins TRBV7-2 to TRBJ2-2, with D perhaps TRBD2 (6 bases). Germline V gene sequence: CDR1 SGHTA, CDR2 FQGNSA. This CDR3 is 16 amino acids long. CDR3 protein: CASGLAPGLPVRELFF. Written as DNA, the CDR3 is TGTGCCAGCGGCTTAGCCCCGGGACTCCCAGTTCGGGAGCTGTTTTTT.

This clonotype is termed medium-sized. The rearrangement uses TRBV14 and TRBJ1-2; no clear D. Germline-derived CDR1 and CDR2 are SGHDN and FVKESK. The CDR3 sequence is 13 residues long. Trimming cost V 4 bases and J 6 bases, with 12 bases left between them. The chain's CDR3 is CASSPRQGHGYTF. CDR3 DNA: TGTGCCAGCAGCCCACGCCAAGGGCATGGCTACACCTTC.

About this clonotype: This may come from a read error, since a much larger clone is one base off. The chain joins TRBV5-1 to TRBJ2-5; 7 bases are a match to TRBD2. CDR1 SGHRS and CDR2 YFSETQ come from the germline V gene. The V gene end was trimmed by 7 bases and the J gene end by 2 bases; junction bases not matched to a gene: 11. The CDR3 extends over 15 amino acids. The CDR3 bases are TGCGCCAGCGGTCCCGACGCGGGAGTGCAAGAGACCCAGTACTTC. Encoded protein: CASGPDAGVQETQYF.

A word on this clonotype: This may be a read error, as it is one base from a much larger clone. The chain couples TRBV6-4 to TRBJ1-2; no firm D call. CDR1 and CDR2 (germline): MRHNA, SNTAGT. The CDR3 has 17 residues. Trimming stripped 4 bases from V and 4 bases from J, with 22 bases between. CDR3 amino acids: CASSGKDSHGRTYGYTF. The CDR3 nucleotides are TGTGCCAGCAGTGGGAAGGACTCACACGGAAGGACCTATGGCTACACCTTC.

This clonotype was picked up many times. The V call is TRBV7-7, the J call TRBJ1-2; D is ambiguous. The CDR3 runs to 17 residues. The V gene lost 4 bases and the J gene lost 4 bases, with 22 bases spanning the gap. Germline-derived CDR1 and CDR2 are SSHAT and FNYEAQ (reference sequence). The CDR3 is CASSCLIKCRKTYGYTF. DNA for the CDR3: TGTGCCAGCAGCTGCTTGATTAAGTGCCGAAAGACCTATGGCTACACCTTC.

Comment on this clonotype: It may be a read error: a sequence one base away is much more abundant. This chain connects TRBV5-1 to TRBJ2-4; 9 positions match TRBD1. The DNA end is more similar to TRBJ2-7, so the J call may be wrong. Per germline, CDR1 SGHRS and CDR2 YFSETQ. The CDR3 spans 14 residues. DNA for the CDR3: TGCGGCAGCAGCCGACAGGGGGGTTCCTACGAGCAGTACTTC. This codes for CGSSRQGGSYEQYF.

Remarks on this clonotype: A clone one base away is much larger, so this may be a read error. The V and J genes are TRBV7-2 and TRBJ1-5; 7 nucleotides align to TRBD1. The J segment lost 4 bases and the V segment lost 5 bases, leaving 11 bases of the junction unmatched. The CDR3 covers 16 residues. Germline loops: CDR1 SGHTA, CDR2 FQGNSA. CDR3 coding DNA: TGTGCCAGCAGCCCCACGGCCAGGGGGGATAATCAGCCCCAGCATTTT. This translates into CASSPTARGDNQPQHF.

This clonotype was detected a few times. The rearrangement joins TRBV2 to TRBJ2-5; 11 nucleotides agree with TRBD2. The CDR3 totals 15 residues. Unmatched junction bases numbered 7, after V lost 6 bases and J lost 4 bases. The germline V gene has CDR1 SNHLY and CDR2 FYNNEI. The CDR3 sequence is CASSVLAGVGETQYF. The CDR3 nucleotides are TGTGCCAGCAGCGTACTAGCGGGAGTAGGAGAGACCCAGTACTTC.

This clonotype appeared many times. The genes are TRBV2 and TRBJ1-1; D ambiguous. This CDR3 is 13 amino acids long. Germline CDR1 SNHLY, CDR2 FYNNEI. V lost 4 bases and J 0 bases, leaving 6 bases between the germline ends. CDR3 coding DNA: TGTGCCAGCAGTGGGGAAATGAACACTGAAGCTTTCTTT. This translates into CASSGEMNTEAFF. The full variable domain, rest sourced from reference TRBV2 and TRBJ1-1, is EPEVTQTPSHQVTQMGQEVILRCVPISNHLYFYWYRQILGQKVEFLVSFYNNEISEKSEIFDDQFSVERPDGSNFTLKIRSTKLEDSAMYFCASSGEMNTEAFFGQGTRLTVV.

This clonotype was counted at least ten times. The chain employs TRBV28 and TRBJ1-5; the D is unclear. This CDR3 comprises 17 residues. V was pared by 5 bases and J by 0 bases, with 17 bases between. Germline assignment: CDR1 MDHEN and CDR2 SYDVKM. The CDR3: CASSPARQSYSNQPQHF. The DNA for the CDR3 is TGTGCCAGCAGTCCGGCGAGGCAGAGCTATAGCAATCAGCCCCAGCATTTT.

In this sample, this clonotype turned up many times. The CDR3 nucleotides read TGTGCCACCAGTGATCCGGGACAGGGGGACCACGAGCAGTACTTC. This sequence encodes CATSDPGQGDHEQYF. The V call is TRBV24-1, the J call TRBJ2-7; the match to TRBD1 covers 11 bases. Trimming cost V 3 bases and J 5 bases; bases outside gene matches: 5. CDR1 KGHDR and CDR2 SFDVKD come from the germline V gene. This CDR3 contains 15 residues.

The sample holds a few counts of this clonotype. The chain employs TRBV10-3 and TRBJ2-1; TRBD2 might be the D (7 bases). This CDR3 is 14 amino acids long. Germline V gene data show CDR1 as ENHRY and CDR2 as SYGVKD. Trimming left V 9 bases short and J 3 bases short, with 15 bases between. The CDR3 region is CAIHPGGFYNEQFF. The CDR3 DNA is TGTGCCATACACCCGGGGGGCTTCTACAATGAGCAGTTCTTC.

In its sample, this clonotype was seen a few times. V usage is TRBV6-5 and J usage is TRBJ2-1; D is perhaps TRBD2 (6 bases). This CDR3 is 17 amino acids long. The V end lost 3 bases, the J end lost 4 bases, and 19 bases lay between the germline ends. Germline V CDR1 and CDR2: MNHEY, SVGAGI. CDR3 loop: CASSYRSAGRFYNEQFF. The CDR3 DNA sequence: TGTGCCAGCAGTTATCGGAGCGCGGGAAGGTTTTACAATGAGCAGTTCTTC.

This clonotype has just a few counts. V gene TRBV20-1 combines with J gene TRBJ2-3; a weak D match, TRBD1 (11 bases). Germline CDR1 DFQATT, CDR2 SNEGSKA (reference sequence). Deletions cut 3 bases from V and 1 base from J, with 26 bases between. The CDR3 extends over 19 amino acids. The chain's CDR3 is CSASLGQGAGLAGTDTQYF. CDR3 coding DNA: TGCAGTGCTAGTCTAGGACAGGGGGCCGGACTAGCGGGCACAGATACGCAGTATTTT.

This clonotype was seen many times. V usage is TRBV5-4 and J usage is TRBJ1-4; 9 positions agree with TRBD1. Losses at the gene ends were 3 bases for V and 6 bases for J; bases not matched to a gene: 3. Germline loops: CDR1 SGHNT, CDR2 YYREEE (reference sequence). The CDR3 totals 14 residues. The CDR3 nucleotides are TGTGCCAGCAGCTCTGGGACAGGGTATGAAAAACTGTTTTTT. Its protein is CASSSGTGYEKLFF.

As for this clonotype: This could be a read error, since a much larger clone is one nucleotide away. The final CDR3 position lacks the conserved phenylalanine or tryptophan, pointing to a likely read error. No DNA is shown, since the ends of the CDR3 on it are uncertain; the CDR3 is the one TCRdb lists. V and J are TRBV3-2 and TRBJ1-1. TRBV3-2 is termed a pseudogene. Including both end residues, the CDR3 is 11 amino acids long. This chain's CDR3 is CASGQGLILDL.

About this clonotype itself: Just one base apart from a much larger clone, this may be a read error. The chain combines TRBV12-3 or TRBV12-4 with TRBJ2-1; the D is unclear. CDR3 length equals 13 residues. The CDR3 DNA reads as TGTGCCAGCAGGATAACACACTACAATGGGCAGTTCTTC. Protein product: CASRITHYNGQFF.

This clonotype was counted a few times. As DNA, the CDR3 is TGTGCCTGGAGCAGGGAGGACAATCAGCCCCAGCATTTT. It codes for CAWSREDNQPQHF. The chain employs TRBV30 and TRBJ1-5, with D possibly TRBD1 on 5 matching bases. The CDR3 runs to 13 residues. Looked up from germline, CDR1 is GTSNPN and CDR2 is SVGIG (reference sequence). Trimming shortened V by 3 bases and J by 3 bases, and 9 bases separated the two germline ends.

On this clonotype itself: This may stem from a read error, because a much larger clone lies one nucleotide away. This chain joins TRBV7-9 and TRBJ2-2; TRBD2 matches 11 bases. The CDR3 runs 15 residues. From germline, CDR1 is SEHNR and CDR2 FQNEAQ (reference sequence). CDR3 sequence reads: CASSPGTSGTGEPFF. CDR3 DNA sequence: TGTGCCAGCAGCCCGGGGACTAGCGGAACCGGGGAGCCGTTTTTT.

Note on this clonotype: A much larger clone is a single base away; this may be a read error. The CDR3 DNA is TGCAGTGCTAAAGACGCGGGAGGAGGGGGTTACGAGCAGTACTTC. Amino acid sequence: CSAKDAGGGGYEQYF. The chain couples TRBV20-1 to TRBJ2-7, with 8 bases identical to TRBD2. V lost 4 bases, J lost 4 bases, and 12 bases stayed unmatched. CDR1 is DFQATT, CDR2 SNEGSKA, per germline (reference sequence). The CDR3 is 15 amino acids.

This clonotype showed up many times. J is TRBJ2-5 and V is TRBV15; a possible D gene is TRBD2 (6 bases). Germline V gene data show CDR1 as LNHNV and CDR2 as YYDKDF (reference sequence). The germline V and J ends were trimmed by 3 bases and 1 base, with 9 bases remaining between them. This CDR3 is built from 14 residues. CDR3 protein: CATSRLGGQETQYF. The CDR3 DNA reads TGTGCCACCAGCAGGCTGGGAGGCCAAGAGACCCAGTACTTC.